Listed here are 9 T cell receptor beta chains from one sample, sequenced in a study of T cells after yellow fever vaccination. One entry per CDR3 protein, called by TCRdb with MiXCR from the 5' RACE reads. The data show some 340,000 distinct CDR3 sequences, approximately 4% seen once. This material consisted of PBMCs, taken 5 days after the yellow fever booster vaccination. The receptor source for this set is a man younger than 35 who received the YFV17D yellow fever vaccine.

This clonotype has just a few counts. This chain links TRBV7-8 with TRBJ2-7; D tentatively reads TRBD1 or TRBD2 (6 bases each). Germline CDR1 is SGHVS and CDR2 is FQNEAQ. The V end was cut by 0 bases, the J end by 3 bases, with 21 bases between. The CDR3 covers 18 residues. Here the CDR3 reads CASSLAHPGAISGYEQYF. The CDR3, as DNA: TGTGCCAGCAGCTTAGCCCACCCGGGGGCGATTAGTGGCTACGAGCAGTACTTC.

This clonotype was observed at least ten times. V usage is TRBV20-1 and J usage is TRBJ1-2; 8 bases are a match to TRBD1. The CDR3 loop spans 13 amino acids. Unmatched junction bases numbered 2, after V lost 0 bases and J lost 5 bases. Germline V gene data show CDR1 as DFQATT and CDR2 as SNEGSKA (reference sequence). CDR3 loop: CSARDQGAYGYTF. The CDR3 region has the DNA TGCAGTGCTAGAGATCAGGGGGCTTATGGCTACACCTTC.

The chain uses TRBV9 and TRBJ1-5; D is possibly TRBD1 (5 bases). Trimming took 4 bases from V and 3 from J, leaving 17 bases between them. There are 16 residues in the CDR3. CDR1 SGDLS and CDR2 YYNGEE come from the germline V gene. CDR3 DNA: TGTGCCAGCAGCCCCAGAGGGGACGGCCCCAATCAGCCCCAGCATTTT. This translates into CASSPRGDGPNQPQHF.

There are a few counts of this clonotype. The chain couples TRBV5-1 to TRBJ2-5, with 9 bases identical to TRBD1. Germline V lookup: CDR1 SGHRS, CDR2 YFSETQ. V shed 7 bases, J shed 5 bases, and the junction held 9 bases outside the gene matches. The CDR3 is 14 amino acids. The CDR3 nucleotides read TGCGCCAGCTTTCCGGACAGGGGAGGTGAGACCCAGTACTTC. This sequence encodes CASFPDRGGETQYF.

The chain has TRBV5-1 and TRBJ2-5, with TRBD2 matching 9 bases. Germline V lookup: CDR1 SGHRS, CDR2 YFSETQ. The CDR3 length is 16 residues. The trim removed 4 bases at V and 0 bases at J, leaving 7 bases unmatched. The CDR3 nucleotides are TGCGCCAGCAGCCCGGTCCTAGCGGGGAACCAAGAGACCCAGTACTTC. Amino acid sequence: CASSPVLAGNQETQYF.

This clonotype was detected many times. The chain uses TRBV13 and TRBJ1-2, with 8 bases identical to TRBD1. Germline CDR1 reads PRHDT; CDR2 reads FYEKMQ (reference sequence). This CDR3 comprises 14 residues. Germline trimming cut 0 bases from V and 7 bases from J; bases unmatched to any gene: 4. CDR3 coding DNA: TGTGCCAGCAGCTTAGGACGCAGGGGGCTTGGCTACACCTTC. It encodes CASSLGRRGLGYTF.

The rearrangement links TRBV30 to TRBJ1-1, with a possible D match to TRBD1 (6 bases). CDR3 length: 17 residues. CDR1 GTSNPN and CDR2 SVGIG come from the germline V gene (reference sequence). Trimming took 1 base from V and 0 from J, leaving 18 bases between them. CDR3 region: CAWSGPGLRGMNTEAFF. The CDR3 coding sequence is TGTGCCTGGAGTGGCCCAGGGCTGAGGGGGATGAACACTGAAGCTTTCTTT. Using reference TRBV30 and TRBJ1-1 for the parts outside the CDR3, the full variable domain is SQTIHQWPATLVQPVGSPLSLECTVEGTSNPNLYWYRQAAGRGLQLLFYSVGIGQISSEVPQNLSASRPQDRQFILSSKKLLLSDSGFYLCAWSGPGLRGMNTEAFFGQGTRLTVV.

Only a few counts were recorded for this clonotype. The CDR3 sequence is CASSQWAYSYNEQFF. The CDR3 region has the DNA TGCGCCAGCAGCCAGTGGGCTTACTCCTACAATGAGCAGTTCTTC. This chain uses TRBV4-3 with TRBJ2-1; D is undetermined. Germline-derived CDR1 and CDR2 are LGHNA and YSLEER. V was pared by 3 bases and J by 0 bases, with 9 bases between. The CDR3 totals 15 residues.

There are many counts of this clonotype. The chain employs TRBV4-3 and TRBJ1-1, with no clear D. The CDR3 sequence is 14 residues long. The germline gives CDR1 LGHNA, CDR2 YSLEER. V dropped 0 bases and J dropped 11 bases, with 16 bases sitting between them. CDR3 nucleotide sequence: TGCGCCAGCAGCCAAGATTCGACCTCCGGTCGGGCTTTCTTT. Its translation is CASSQDSTSGRAFF.